This T cell receptor (beta chain) was documented in a study of shared clonotypes between healthy human individuals. About the research overall: A couple of women and a few men aged 18 to 49 made up the donors.

Each subset's genomic DNA was split evenly across several immunoSEQ plates. The data were produced by immunoSEQ multiplex PCR, yet TCRdb's version contains in-frame clones alone and is incomplete. The sample shows fewer than 2.5 million clones, roughly 93% of them seen only once. Donors had no recently reported acute infections or vaccinations and were HIV-negative. The source of this sequence is a man younger than 35 in good health. Some clones in this sample may be carry-over from other donors' samples. Sequenced material: naive CD4+ T cells from PBMCs. Subset given: CD45RA+ positively selected.

The CDR3 sequence is CASSAPDWGEFF. In nucleotides, the CDR3 is TGTGCCAGCAGTGCCCCGGACTGGGGGGAGTTCTTC. The chain carries TRBV28 and TRBJ2-1; TRBD2 is a possible D gene (6 bases). Trimming took off 5 bases at V and 14 bases at J, with 16 bases between the two ends. Germline V gene sequence: CDR1 MDHEN, CDR2 SYDVKM. The CDR3 contains 12 residues.